The entry that follows covers one TCR beta chain sequence. The sample comes from a study of control samples from healthy donors and cancer patients. The V end lost 6 bases, the J end lost 4 bases, and 16 bases lay between the germline ends. This CDR3 region has 14 residues. CDR1 is SGDLS and CDR2 is YYNGEE in the germline V gene. Repertoires were generated with immunoSEQ multiplex PCR, while TCRdb's copy carries only in-frame clones and drops some. The sample has 65,000 to 100,000 clones, around 87% seen once. This chain connects TRBV9 to TRBJ1-2; D perhaps matches TRBD1 (6 bases). Input material: blood. The sequence was collected from a man in his forties or fifties in good health. The CDR3 sequence: CASNPGGRAYGYTF. The CDR3 DNA sequence: TGTGCCAGCAACCCGGGGGGGCGCGCCTATGGCTACACCTTC.